This entry lists 2 T cell receptor beta chains sequenced from one sample in a study of TIL therapy for anti-PD-1-resistant metastatic lung cancer. The libraries were made with immunoSEQ v3. Libraries were prepared by immunoSEQ multiplex PCR; TCRdb keeps only in-frame clonotypes and omits some of them. The data contain 55,000 to 65,000 clones, around 70% of them singletons. Time point of the sample: pre-treatment sample, taken before nivolumab and TIL therapy. The material sequenced was blood, taken at baseline. Receptors originate from a person aged 25-79 years with non-small cell lung cancer.

The J gene is TRBJ1-2, the V gene TRBV11-3; tentatively, D is TRBD1 (6 bases). The CDR3 extends over 14 amino acids. Between the trimmed V and J ends, which lost 5 bases and 2 bases, there was a span of 12 bases. Germline-derived CDR1 and CDR2 are SGHNT and YENEEA. CDR3 nucleotides: TGTGCCAGCAGCCCCAGGGGACCGAACTATGGCTACACCTTC. Protein sequence: CASSPRGPNYGYTF.

This chain links TRBV7-6 with TRBJ1-5; 7 bases match TRBD1. The CDR3 runs 14 residues. Germline lookup yields CDR1 SGHVS and CDR2 FNYEAQ. V lost 3 bases to trimming and J lost 5 bases; unmatched junction nucleotides: 4. CDR3 in amino acids: CASSLGQWDQPQHF. The DNA of the CDR3 is TGTGCCAGCAGCTTGGGACAGTGGGATCAGCCCCAGCATTTT.